One sample yielded the 7 T cell receptor beta chains listed below, sequenced in a study of blood T cell repertoires in COVID-19. The data were produced by immunoSEQ multiplex PCR, yet TCRdb's version contains in-frame clones alone and is incomplete. The table shows some 450,000 clones, with roughly 90% occurring only once. Sequencing used peripheral blood. The receptors shown here come from a man aged 18-30 years with COVID-19, enrolled during active disease.

V usage is TRBV5-1 and J usage is TRBJ2-5; a weak D match, TRBD2 (5 bases). This CDR3 is 13 amino acids long. In germline, CDR1 is SGHRS, CDR2 YFSETQ. V was clipped by 4 bases and J by 5 bases, with 12 bases between them. CDR3 DNA sequence: TGCGCCAGCAGCAGAACTAGGGTTGAGACCCAGTACTTC. As protein: CASSRTRVETQYF.

This chain links TRBV30 with TRBJ1-2; 8 bases are shared with TRBD1. With 2 bases clipped from V and 4 bases from J, the junction kept 6 bases outside the gene matches. The CDR3 has 14 amino acids. Germline CDR1 and CDR2: GTSNPN and SVGIG (reference sequence). The CDR3 DNA is TGTGCCTGGAGTCGGACAGGGACTCGCTATGGCTACACCTTC. It codes for CAWSRTGTRYGYTF.

V usage is TRBV27 and J usage is TRBJ2-3; 15 nucleotides agree with TRBD2. The CDR3 is 17 residues long. The junction had 4 bases not matched to a gene; V was cut back by 3 bases and J by 3 bases. CDR1 MNHEY and CDR2 SMNVEV come from the germline V gene (reference sequence). This chain's CDR3 is CASSFRGLAGGTDTQYF. The CDR3 coding sequence is TGTGCCAGCAGTTTCAGGGGACTAGCGGGAGGTACAGATACGCAGTATTTT.

J is TRBJ1-5 and V is TRBV18; possible D gene TRBD1, 6 bases. The CDR3 runs to 17 residues. Trimming took 1 base from V and 0 from J, leaving 13 bases between them. From germline, CDR1 is KGHSH and CDR2 LQKENI. CDR3 nucleotides: TGTGCCAGCTCACCACAGGACAGTAGAGCTAGCAATCAGCCCCAGCATTTT. Its translation: CASSPQDSRASNQPQHF.

The genes are TRBV7-2 and TRBJ2-3; 8 positions agree with TRBD2. CDR3 size: 15 residues. Germline V CDR1 and CDR2: SGHTA, FQGNSA. V lost 5 bases and J lost 0; bases outside the gene matches: 4. CDR3 DNA: TGTGCCAGCAGCCGTAGCGGGACTAGCACAGATACGCAGTATTTT. It yields the protein CASSRSGTSTDTQYF.

This clone was seen a few times. This chain connects TRBV5-4 to TRBJ2-7, with TRBD2 identical over 7 bases. The CDR3 length is 15 residues. Germline-derived CDR1 and CDR2 are SGHNT and YYREEE (reference sequence). Trimming removed 4 bases from V and 0 bases from J; junction bases left unmatched: 7. DNA for the CDR3: TGTGCCAGCAGCACCAAACTAGCGTCCTCCTACGAGCAGTACTTC. Translating gives CASSTKLASSYEQYF.

The chain is built from TRBV6-5 and TRBJ2-1, with TRBD1 identical over 12 bases. The CDR3 totals 16 residues. V gave up 4 bases and J gave up 6 bases; unmatched junction bases: 7. Germline V gene data show CDR1 as MNHEY and CDR2 as SVGAGI. CDR3 loop: CASSLSRDRGLNEQFF. DNA of the CDR3: TGTGCCAGCAGTTTATCCCGGGACAGGGGGCTCAATGAGCAGTTCTTC.